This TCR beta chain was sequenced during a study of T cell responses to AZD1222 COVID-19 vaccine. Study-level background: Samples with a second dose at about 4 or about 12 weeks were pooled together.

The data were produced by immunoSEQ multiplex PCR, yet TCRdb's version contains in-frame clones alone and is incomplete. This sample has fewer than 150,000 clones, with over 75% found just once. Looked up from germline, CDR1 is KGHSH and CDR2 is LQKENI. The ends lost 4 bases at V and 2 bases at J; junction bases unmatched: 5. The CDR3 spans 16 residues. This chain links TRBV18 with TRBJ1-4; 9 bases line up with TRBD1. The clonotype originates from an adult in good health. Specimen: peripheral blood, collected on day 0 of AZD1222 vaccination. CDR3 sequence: CASSLYRGPTNEKLFF. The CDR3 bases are TGTGCCAGCTCACTTTACAGGGGGCCCACTAATGAAAAACTGTTTTTT.